This passage covers 32 T cell receptor beta chains from one sample sequenced in a study of T cells in women clearing cervical HPV infection. Using immunoSEQ multiplex PCR, the repertoire was profiled, and TCRdb retains in-frame clones only, with some absent. The sample table sets out approximately 31,000 clones. Material for sequencing was blood buffy coat. The receptors shown here come from a woman between 18 and 75 years old with a cervical HPV16 infection that either progressed to CIN3+ or cleared (not recorded which).

Worth noting for this clone: Read sequence stops 3 residues before the CDR3 end, and the germline J gene provides the missing end. V usage is TRBV9 and J usage is TRBJ1-6, with D unresolved. Germline V gene lookup returns CDR1 SGDLS and CDR2 YYNGEE. Trimming took 0 bases from V and 10 from J, leaving 11 bases between them. The CDR3 covers 14 residues. The CDR3 loop is CASSVDVRGSPLHF. CDR3 DNA, as far as it was read: TGTGCCAGCAGCGTAGATGTCAGAGGGTCACCC.

In the case of this clone: The read ends 3 residues shy of where the CDR3 ends; the end is completed using the germline J gene. This chain links TRBV19 with TRBJ1-2; D is perhaps TRBD1 (5 bases). Per germline, CDR1 LNHDA and CDR2 SQIVND (reference sequence). The CDR3 loop spans 16 amino acids. The CDR3 is CASRRAVGGSTDTYTF. The part of the CDR3 DNA that was read is TGTGCCAGTAGGCGGGCCGTCGGGGGGAGCACAGATACC.

Details on this clone: Sequencing ends 3 residues short of the CDR3 end; the germline J gene provides the rest. The chain recombines TRBV9 with TRBJ2-7; TRBD1 matches at 7 bases. The germline V gene has CDR1 SGDLS and CDR2 YYNGEE. This CDR3 spans 14 amino acids. Trimming at V came to 1 base and at J to 1 base, leaving 2 bases not matched to a gene. CDR3 bases read: TGTGCCAGCAGCGTAACAGGGGCATCCTACGAG. Encoded protein: CASSVTGASYE. From start to end, the CDR3 is CASSVTGASYEQYF.

The CDR3 region is CASSLTGPNNEQFF. The sequenced CDR3 bases are TGTGCCAGCAGCTTGACAGGGCCCAACAATGAG. This sequence joins TRBV7-6 and TRBJ2-1, with 7 nucleotides matching TRBD1. With the read ending 3 residues before the CDR3 end, the germline J gene is used to fill in that end. CDR3 length equals 14 residues. The V gene end was trimmed by 3 bases and the J gene end by 5 bases; junction bases not matched to a gene: 4. CDR1 and CDR2 from the germline V gene are SGHVS and FNYEAQ.

Comment on this clone: The read halts 3 residues ahead of the CDR3 end, with the missing end drawn from the germline J gene. This sequence joins TRBV18 and TRBJ2-5, with D tentatively TRBD1 (5 bases). Trimming shortened V by 0 bases and J by 3 bases, and 11 bases separated the two germline ends. This CDR3 spans 15 amino acids. The germline V gene has CDR1 KGHSH and CDR2 LQKENI. The CDR3: CASSPPGRSEETQYF. The sequenced CDR3 bases are TGTGCCAGCTCACCACCGGGGCGATCGGAAGAGACC. Combining the CDR3 with reference TRBV18 and TRBJ2-5 gives the whole variable domain NAGVMQNPRHLVRRRGQEARLRCSPMKGHSHVYWYRQLPEEGLKFMVYLQKENIIDESGMPKERFSAEFPKEGPSILRIQQVVRGDSAAYFCASSPPGRSEETQYFGPGTRLLVL.

Note on this clone: The read falls 3 residues short of the CDR3 end, and the missing part is taken from the germline J gene. The J gene is TRBJ2-2, the V gene TRBV7-7; 9 bases are shared with TRBD1. This CDR3 has 15 amino acids. Germline CDR1 SSHAT, CDR2 FNYEAQ (reference sequence). V dropped 4 bases and J dropped 4; count of bases not matched to a gene: 4. Incomplete CDR3 DNA: TGTGCCAGCAGCTCTCGACAGGGGGGCACCGGGGAG. It is translated as CASSSRQGGTGE. The whole CDR3 protein is CASSSRQGGTGELFF.

Note on this clone: The read terminates 3 residues ahead of where the CDR3 ends, so the germline J gene completes it. This chain connects TRBV18 to TRBJ2-1; 9 nucleotides match TRBD1. This CDR3 region has 14 residues. Germline V gives CDR1 KGHSH, CDR2 LQKENI. With 3 bases clipped from V and 5 bases from J, the junction kept 2 bases outside the gene matches. The CDR3 bases that were read are TGTGCCAGCTCACCGGGACAGGGTCACAATGAG. Protein: CASSPGQGHNE. The CDR3 in full is CASSPGQGHNEQFF.

Points on this clone: The read falls 3 residues short of the CDR3 end, and the missing part is taken from the germline J gene. The same CDR3 also results from other DNA sequences found in this sample. The chain joins TRBV18 to TRBJ1-3; 12 nucleotides agree with TRBD1. In germline, CDR1 is KGHSH, CDR2 LQKENI. The CDR3 is 16 amino acids. The V gene end was trimmed by 6 bases and the J gene end by 3 bases; junction bases not matched to a gene: 6. The sequenced CDR3 bases are TGTGCCAGCTCGGCCGGGGACAGGGGGCTTGGAAACACC. This translates into CASSAGDRGLGNT. The full-length CDR3 reads as CASSAGDRGLGNTIYF.

With respect to this clone: The CDR3 goes on 3 residues after the read ends, and that part is filled in from the germline J gene. The chain couples TRBV20-1 to TRBJ1-2; possibly TRBD1 for D (6 bases). CDR1 and CDR2 (germline): DFQATT, SNEGSKA (reference sequence). Deletions cut 5 bases from V and 4 bases from J, with 26 bases between. CDR3 length: 17 amino acids. CDR3 bases read: TGCAGTGCTCGGATTTACAGGGACCCCCAGGGAATCTATGGC. Its protein is CSARIYRDPQGIYG. The CDR3 in full is CSARIYRDPQGIYGYTF.

About this clone: The read ends 3 residues early relative to the CDR3; the germline J gene fills the gap. The chain combines TRBV4-2 with TRBJ2-2; 12 bases line up with TRBD2. This CDR3 is built from 17 residues. V was clipped by 0 bases and J by 3 bases; unmatched bases: 2. Looked up from germline, CDR1 is LGHNA and CDR2 is YNFKEQ. CDR3 in amino acids: CASSQELAGGYTGELFF. CDR3 DNA, as far as it was read: TGTGCCAGCAGCCAAGAACTAGCGGGGGGCTACACCGGGGAG.

A remark on this clone: The read ends 3 residues before the CDR3 terminus; that terminus is restored from the germline J gene. The V gene is TRBV30, the J gene TRBJ2-2, with D possibly TRBD2 on 6 matching bases. The germline gives CDR1 GTSNPN, CDR2 SVGIG (reference sequence). The CDR3 is made up of 12 amino acids. CDR3 region: CAWSGSGVGLFF. The CDR3 bases that were read are TGTGCCTGGAGTGGTTCGGGGGTTGGG.

CDR3 DNA, as far as it was read: TGTGCCACCGGGACAGGGGGGGAAAAA. It specifies CATGTGGEK. Given in full, the CDR3 is CATGTGGEKLFF. The genes are TRBV10-3 and TRBJ1-4, with TRBD1 identical over 11 bases. The read stops 3 residues short of the end of the CDR3; the missing end is completed from the germline J gene. This CDR3 contains 12 residues. CDR1 and CDR2 from the germline V gene are ENHRY and SYGVKD. After removal of 10 bases from V and 8 bases from J, the junction contained 3 bases not matched to a gene.

Worth noting for this clone: Read coverage stops 3 residues before the CDR3 terminus; the germline J gene supplies the remainder. Distinct nucleotide sequences in the sample also encode this CDR3. The rearrangement links TRBV5-1 to TRBJ2-2; D gene unclear. CDR3 length equals 14 residues. Between the trimmed V and J ends, which lost 1 base and 1 base, there was a span of 5 bases. The germline V gene has CDR1 SGHRS and CDR2 YFSETQ. CDR3: CASSLSRNTGELFF. The covered CDR3 bases are TGCGCCAGCAGCTTGTCCAGGAACACCGGGGAG.

As regards this clone: From the germline J gene comes the end of the CDR3, since the read stops 3 residues before it. The rearrangement links TRBV5-1 to TRBJ1-1, with D maybe TRBD1 (6 bases). CDR3 length equals 14 residues. Germline V gene lookup returns CDR1 SGHRS and CDR2 YFSETQ. CDR3 amino acids: CASSLSVGGGEAFF. The part of the CDR3 DNA that was read is TGCGCCAGCAGCTTGAGTGTTGGGGGGGGCGAA.

The CDR3 sequence is CASGPRDSRSYEQYF. CDR3 bases read: TGTGCCAGCGGCCCCCGGGACTCCAGATCCTACGAG. The rearrangement links TRBV7-9 to TRBJ2-7, with D perhaps TRBD2 (6 bases). The read comes to an end 3 residues before the CDR3 does, leaving the germline J gene to fill in the end. CDR3 length: 15 amino acids. V was trimmed by 8 bases and J by 1 base, leaving 18 bases between them. Germline-derived CDR1 and CDR2 are SEHNR and FQNEAQ (reference sequence).

As concerns this clone: With the read ending 3 residues before the CDR3 end, the germline J gene is used to fill in that end. The chain couples TRBV5-1 to TRBJ2-1, with D maybe TRBD1 (5 bases). Looked up from germline, CDR1 is SGHRS and CDR2 is YFSETQ. V lost 3 bases to trimming and J lost 0 bases, with 13 bases between them. This CDR3 has 16 amino acids. CDR3 DNA, as far as it was read: TGCGCCAGCAGCTCGTCCGGTCAGGGCTCCTACAATGAG. Translating gives CASSSSGQGSYNE. The entire CDR3 protein reads CASSSSGQGSYNEQFF. Variable domain in full (rest from reference TRBV5-1 and TRBJ2-1): KAGVTQTPRYLIKTRGQQVTLSCSPISGHRSVSWYQQTPGQGLQFLFEYFSETQRNKGNFPGRFSGRQFSNSRSEMNVSTLELGDSALYLCASSSSGQGSYNEQFFGPGTRLTVL.

As concerns this clone: The CDR3 end falls 3 residues outside the read, so it is completed with the germline J gene. The chain uses TRBV10-3 and TRBJ2-7, with TRBD1 matching over 9 bases. From germline, CDR1 is ENHRY and CDR2 SYGVKD. Trimming cost V 0 bases and J 4 bases; bases outside gene matches: 1. The CDR3 has 14 amino acids. This CDR3 reads CAISESGQGYEQYF. The covered CDR3 bases are TGTGCCATCAGTGAGTCGGGACAGGGTTACGAG.

CDR3 region: CSAKTHWSSYNEQFF. Incomplete CDR3 DNA: TGCAGTGCTAAGACACACTGGAGCTCCTACAATGAG. J is TRBJ2-1 and V is TRBV20-1; the D is unclear. The read comes to an end 3 residues before the CDR3 does, leaving the germline J gene to fill in the end. V was cut by 4 bases and J by 0 bases, with 13 bases left in between. Germline V CDR1 and CDR2: DFQATT, SNEGSKA (reference sequence). The CDR3 consists of 15 residues.

As concerns this clone: The CDR3 extends 3 residues past the end of the read, so its final part is completed from the germline J gene. The chain has TRBV25-1 and TRBJ1-2, with D perhaps TRBD1 (6 bases). Germline-derived CDR1 and CDR2 are MGHDK and SYGVNS. The CDR3 is 14 amino acids. CDR3 residues: CASSEPYRVWGYTF. CDR3 bases read: TGTGCCAGCAGTGAGCCATACAGGGTATGGGGC.

About this clone itself: The CDR3 extends 3 residues past the end of the read, so its final part is completed from the germline J gene. The V and J genes are TRBV5-3 and TRBJ1-1; the D is unclear. TRBV5-3 is classed as an ORF, of uncertain function. The CDR3 is 11 residues long. Trimming took off 5 bases at V and 6 bases at J, with 8 bases between the two ends. CDR3: CARRQISEAFF. The part of the CDR3 DNA that was read is TGTGCCAGAAGACAAATCTCTGAA.

Concerning this clone itself: The read comes to an end 3 residues before the CDR3 does, leaving the germline J gene to fill in the end. The J gene is TRBJ1-3, the V gene TRBV2; D remains unclear. Trimming stripped 7 bases from V and 4 bases from J, with 5 bases between. The CDR3 runs to 11 residues. Per the germline V gene, CDR1 is SNHLY and CDR2 is FYNNEI. CDR3 bases read: TGTGCCAGCACCGTGGGAAACACC. Protein: CASTVGNT. In full, the CDR3 is CASTVGNTIYF.

A word on this clone: Read sequence stops 3 residues before the CDR3 end, and the germline J gene provides the missing end. The V gene is TRBV6-4, the J gene TRBJ1-1; 10 bases map to TRBD1. The CDR3 has 14 amino acids. Germline-derived CDR1 and CDR2 are MRHNA and SNTAGT. Trimming removed 8 bases from V and 3 bases from J; junction bases left unmatched: 6. CDR3 loop: CASGTGVEDTEAFF. CDR3 DNA, as far as it was read: TGTGCCAGCGGGACAGGGGTAGAGGACACTGAA.

In the case of this clone: The read falls 3 residues short of the CDR3 end, and the missing part is taken from the germline J gene. The V call is TRBV27, the J call TRBJ1-6, with D possibly TRBD1 on 6 matching bases. CDR1 is MNHEY and CDR2 is SMNVEV in the germline V gene (reference sequence). Trimming removed 2 bases from V and 8 bases from J, with 10 bases in between. The CDR3 has 14 amino acids. CDR3 residues: CASSLGGADSPLHF. The covered CDR3 bases are TGTGCCAGCAGTTTAGGGGGGGCTGATTCACCC.

Note on this clone: The read ends 3 residues shy of where the CDR3 ends; the end is completed using the germline J gene. This chain links TRBV7-8 with TRBJ2-7; 8 nucleotides line up with TRBD2. The CDR3 consists of 15 residues. CDR1 and CDR2 (germline): SGHVS, FQNEAQ. The trim removed 1 base at V and 2 bases at J, leaving 4 bases unmatched. The CDR3 sequence is CASSLDERGPYEQYF. The sequenced CDR3 bases are TGTGCCAGCAGCTTAGATGAGCGGGGGCCCTACGAG.

With regard to this clone: From the germline J gene comes the end of the CDR3, since the read stops 3 residues before it. This rearrangement joins TRBV19 to TRBJ1-5; TRBD1 aligns across 8 bases. This CDR3 has 14 residues. V was pared by 4 bases and J by 2 bases, with 1 base of the junction left unmatched. The germline CDR1 and CDR2 sequences are LNHDA and SQIVND (reference sequence). This CDR3 is CASSTTGGNQPQHF. Incomplete CDR3 DNA: TGTGCCAGTAGTACGACAGGGGGCAATCAGCCC.

Remarks on this clone: The read ends 3 residues shy of where the CDR3 ends; the end is completed using the germline J gene. The genes are TRBV11-3 and TRBJ2-2; D might be TRBD2 (5 bases). This CDR3 spans 15 amino acids. Trimming stripped 1 base from V and 2 bases from J, with 8 bases between. The germline V gene has CDR1 SGHNT and CDR2 YENEEA. The DNA read from the CDR3 is TGTGCCAGCAGCTTAGGGACTGCTAACACCGGGGAG. It is translated as CASSLGTANTGE. The whole CDR3 sequence reads CASSLGTANTGELFF. The full variable domain, rest sourced from reference TRBV11-3 and TRBJ2-2, is EAGVVQSPRYKIIEKKQPVAFWCNPISGHNTLYWYLQNLGQGPELLIRYENEEAVDDSQLPKDRFSAERLKGVDSTLKIQPAELGDSAVYLCASSLGTANTGELFFGEGSRLTVL.

About this clone: The DNA ends 3 residues before the CDR3 does, and the rest of the CDR3 is filled in from the germline J gene. The chain carries TRBV5-8 and TRBJ1-5; TRBD1 aligns across 8 bases. CDR3 length: 14 amino acids. Per germline, CDR1 SGHTS and CDR2 YDEGEE. The J segment lost 7 bases and the V segment lost 2 bases, leaving 5 bases of the junction unmatched. CDR3 bases read: TGTGCCAGCAGCTTCCAGGGGGCATGGCAGCCC. It translates to CASSFQGAWQP. The full CDR3 protein reads CASSFQGAWQPQHF.

As to this clone: Sequencing ends 3 residues short of the CDR3 end; the germline J gene provides the rest. The V call is TRBV7-9, the J call TRBJ2-1, with 7 bases lining up with TRBD2. J was trimmed by 6 bases and V by 0 bases; bases with no gene match: 2. The germline CDR1 and CDR2 sequences are SEHNR and FQNEAQ (reference sequence). The CDR3 is 14 residues long. Partial CDR3 DNA: TGTGCCAGCAGCTTAGCTAGCGGGTTCAATGAG. This codes for CASSLASGFNE. The CDR3 as a whole reads CASSLASGFNEQFF.

In regard to this clone: The read comes to an end 3 residues before the CDR3 does, leaving the germline J gene to fill in the end. The rearrangement links TRBV5-3 to TRBJ1-2; TRBD1 aligns across 8 bases. TRBV5-3 is noted as an ORF with a role that remains uncertain. The CDR3 contains 18 residues. The trim removed 3 bases at V and 4 bases at J, leaving 17 bases unmatched. The CDR3 region is CARSSPRTGPTTCYGYTF. Incomplete CDR3 DNA: TGTGCCAGAAGCTCCCCCAGGACAGGGCCTACTACTTGCTATGGC.

Concerning this clone itself: The CDR3 is cut off 3 residues early in the read; its end comes from the germline J gene. The chain joins TRBV6-8 to TRBJ2-3; 9 bases match TRBD1. The CDR3 is 18 amino acids. CDR1 MNHGY and CDR2 SAAAGT come from the germline V gene. The DNA read from the CDR3 is TGTGCCAGCAGTTACCAACCGAACAGGGGGCGAAAAGGAGAGACG. Amino acids: CASSYQPNRGRKGET. The complete CDR3 sequence is CASSYQPNRGRKGETQYF.

This chain's CDR3 is CASSYSGSRGEKLFF. The CDR3 DNA, read in part, is TGTGCCAGCAGTTACTCCGGCAGCCGGGGGGAAAAA. The chain has TRBV6-2 or TRBV6-3 and TRBJ1-4, with TRBD1 as a possible D gene (5 bases). The CDR3 extends 3 residues past the end of the read, so its final part is completed from the germline J gene. Trimming removed 0 bases at V and 8 bases at J, with 13 bases between. The CDR3 consists of 15 residues. Germline V gives CDR1 MNHEY, CDR2 SVGEGT.

As concerns this clone: The read ends 3 residues before the CDR3 terminus; that terminus is restored from the germline J gene. The V gene is TRBV19, the J gene TRBJ1-5; D is undetermined. Trimming removed 6 bases from V and 5 bases from J, with 11 bases in between. Germline V CDR1 and CDR2: LNHDA, SQIVND (reference sequence). This CDR3 is 13 amino acids long. The CDR3 is CASSLTSDQPQHF. The part of the CDR3 DNA that was read is TGTGCCAGTAGCCTCACCAGTGATCAGCCC.